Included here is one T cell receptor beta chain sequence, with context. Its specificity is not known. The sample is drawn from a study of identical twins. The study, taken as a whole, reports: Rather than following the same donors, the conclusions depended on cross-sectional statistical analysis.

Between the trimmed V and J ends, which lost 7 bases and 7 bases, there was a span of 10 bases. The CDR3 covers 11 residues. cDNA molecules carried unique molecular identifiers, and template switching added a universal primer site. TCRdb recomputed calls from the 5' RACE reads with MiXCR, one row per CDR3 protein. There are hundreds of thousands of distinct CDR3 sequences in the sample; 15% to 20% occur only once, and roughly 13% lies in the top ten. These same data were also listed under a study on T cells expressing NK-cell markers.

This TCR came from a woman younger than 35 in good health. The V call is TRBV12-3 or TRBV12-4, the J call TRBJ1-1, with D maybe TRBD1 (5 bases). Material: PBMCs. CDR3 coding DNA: TGTGCCAGCACCAGAAGGGGTGAAGCTTTCTTT. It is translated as CASTRRGEAFF.